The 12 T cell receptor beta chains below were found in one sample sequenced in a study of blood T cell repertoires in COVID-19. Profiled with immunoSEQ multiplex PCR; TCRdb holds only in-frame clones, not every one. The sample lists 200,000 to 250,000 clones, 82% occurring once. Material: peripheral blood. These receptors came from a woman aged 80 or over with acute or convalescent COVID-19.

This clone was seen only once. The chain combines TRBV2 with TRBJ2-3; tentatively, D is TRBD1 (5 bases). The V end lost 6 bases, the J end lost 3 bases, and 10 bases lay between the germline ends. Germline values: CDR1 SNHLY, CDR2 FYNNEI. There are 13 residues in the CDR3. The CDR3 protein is CASRGVLTDTQYF. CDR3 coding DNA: TGTGCCAGCAGAGGGGTCCTTACAGATACGCAGTATTTT.

CDR3 DNA sequence: TGTGCCAGCAGTTCACGGGACAGGGGCGAGCAGTACTTC. This codes for CASSSRDRGEQYF. This rearrangement joins TRBV28 to TRBJ2-7; 10 nucleotides agree with TRBD1. The CDR3 consists of 13 residues. V lost 4 bases, J lost 6 bases, and 3 bases stayed unmatched. Per germline, CDR1 MDHEN and CDR2 SYDVKM.

The CDR3, as DNA: TGTGCCAGCAGCCAACAGGGGGGTCACACTGAAGCTTTCTTT. Protein sequence: CASSQQGGHTEAFF. The chain recombines TRBV7-2 with TRBJ1-1; 8 positions match TRBD1. V was clipped by 5 bases and J by 3 bases; unmatched bases: 5. Germline V gives CDR1 SGHTA, CDR2 FQGNSA. This CDR3 is built from 14 residues.

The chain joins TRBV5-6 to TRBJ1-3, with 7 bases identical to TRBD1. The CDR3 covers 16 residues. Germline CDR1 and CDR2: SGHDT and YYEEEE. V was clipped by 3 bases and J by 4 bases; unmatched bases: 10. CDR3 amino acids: CASSWTGQAPGNTIYF. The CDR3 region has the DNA TGTGCCAGCAGCTGGACCGGACAGGCCCCCGGAAACACCATATATTTT.

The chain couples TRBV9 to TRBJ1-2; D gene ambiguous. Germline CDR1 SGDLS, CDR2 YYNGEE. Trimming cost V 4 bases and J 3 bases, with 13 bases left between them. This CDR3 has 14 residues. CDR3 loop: CASSWGGNDYGYTF. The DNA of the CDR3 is TGTGCCAGCAGCTGGGGAGGGAATGACTATGGCTACACCTTC.

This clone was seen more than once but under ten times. Here the CDR3 reads CASSWDSNEKLFF. The CDR3 nucleotides read TGTGCCAGCAGCTGGGACAGTAATGAAAAACTGTTTTTT. The gene calls are TRBV3-1 (or the pseudogene TRBV3-2) and TRBJ1-4; 7 nucleotides match TRBD1. The CDR3 consists of 13 residues. Germline lookup yields CDR1 LGHDT and CDR2 YNNKEL (reference sequence). Unmatched junction bases numbered 1, after V lost 5 bases and J lost 4 bases.

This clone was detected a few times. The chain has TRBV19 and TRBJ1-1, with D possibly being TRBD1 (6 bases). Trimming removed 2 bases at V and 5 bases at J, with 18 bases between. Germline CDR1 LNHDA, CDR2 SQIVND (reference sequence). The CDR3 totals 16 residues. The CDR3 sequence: CASSISGGLGGTEAFF. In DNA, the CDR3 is TGTGCCAGTAGTATATCAGGCGGCCTAGGGGGAACTGAAGCTTTCTTT. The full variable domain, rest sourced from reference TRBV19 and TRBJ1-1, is DGGITQSPKYLFRKEGQNVTLSCEQNLNHDAMYWYRQDPGQGLRLIYYSQIVNDFQKGDIAEGYSVSREKKESFPLTVTSAQKNPTAFYLCASSISGGLGGTEAFFGQGTRLTVV.

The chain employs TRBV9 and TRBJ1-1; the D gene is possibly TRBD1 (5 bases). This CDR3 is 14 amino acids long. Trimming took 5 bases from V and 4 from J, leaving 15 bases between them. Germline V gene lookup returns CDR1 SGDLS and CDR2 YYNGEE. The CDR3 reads CASSWGPGGTEAFF. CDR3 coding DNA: TGTGCCAGCAGTTGGGGACCGGGGGGCACTGAAGCTTTCTTT.

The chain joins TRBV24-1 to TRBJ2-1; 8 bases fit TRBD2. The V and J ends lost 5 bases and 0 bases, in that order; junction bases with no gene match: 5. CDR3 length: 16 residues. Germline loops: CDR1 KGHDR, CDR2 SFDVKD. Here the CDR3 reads CATSASGTSSYNEQFF. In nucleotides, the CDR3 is TGTGCCACCAGTGCTTCCGGGACTAGCTCCTACAATGAGCAGTTCTTC.

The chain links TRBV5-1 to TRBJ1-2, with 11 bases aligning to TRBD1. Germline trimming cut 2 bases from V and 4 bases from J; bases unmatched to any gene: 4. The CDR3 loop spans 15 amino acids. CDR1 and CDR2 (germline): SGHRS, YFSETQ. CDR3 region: CASSLGQGASYGYTF. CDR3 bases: TGCGCCAGCAGCTTAGGACAGGGGGCCTCCTATGGCTACACCTTC. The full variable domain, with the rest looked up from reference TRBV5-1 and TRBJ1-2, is KAGVTQTPRYLIKTRGQQVTLSCSPISGHRSVSWYQQTPGQGLQFLFEYFSETQRNKGNFPGRFSGRQFSNSRSEMNVSTLELGDSALYLCASSLGQGASYGYTFGSGTRLTVV.

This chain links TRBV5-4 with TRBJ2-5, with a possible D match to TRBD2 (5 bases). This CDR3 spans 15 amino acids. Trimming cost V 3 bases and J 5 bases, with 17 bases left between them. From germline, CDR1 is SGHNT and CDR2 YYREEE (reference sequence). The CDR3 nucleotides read TGTGCCAGCAGCTCCCAGTTGGGAGAAGGGGAGACCCAGTACTTC. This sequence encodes CASSSQLGEGETQYF.

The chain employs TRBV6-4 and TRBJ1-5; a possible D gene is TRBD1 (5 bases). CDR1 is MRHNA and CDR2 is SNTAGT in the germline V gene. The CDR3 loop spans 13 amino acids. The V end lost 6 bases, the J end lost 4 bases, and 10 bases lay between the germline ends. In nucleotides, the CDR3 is TGTGCCAGCAGCGAACAGGAAAATCAGCCCCAGCATTTT. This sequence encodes CASSEQENQPQHF.